Included here is one T cell receptor beta chain sequence, with context. These data belong to a study of technical replicates of blood from several donors. Germline CDR1 MGHRA, CDR2 YSYEKL. V lost 1 base to trimming and J lost 4 bases, with 19 bases between them. CDR3 length equals 17 residues. Sequenced by immunoSEQ multiplex PCR; TCRdb stores in-frame clones only, minus some. Of approximately 69,000 clones in the sample, approximately 89% were seen once. This clonotype was sampled from a human donor in good health. Some clones in this sample may be carry-over from other donors' samples. The chain carries TRBV4-1 and TRBJ1-1; TRBD1 is a possible D gene (5 bases). The sequenced material came from PBMCs. The CDR3 DNA sequence: TGCGCCAGCAGCCAAGGGGAGGTGGTCGGGGGGTCCACTGAAGCTTTCTTT. Its translation: CASSQGEVVGGSTEAFF.